These T cell receptor beta chains were read from a single sample in a study of technical replicates of blood from a few donors. Here immunoSEQ multiplex PCR was the method, and the copy in TCRdb shows in-frame clones only, minus some. The profile shows fewer than 80,000 clones, 80% to 90% of them singletons. The sample comprised PBMCs. These receptors all stem from a human donor in good health. Some clones in this sample may be carry-over from other donors' samples. The CDR3 runs from the conserved cysteine through the conserved F or W. Fields, in order: V gene, D gene, J gene, clone size, CDR3 DNA, CDR3 protein. The D gene is left open where the match is weak. Expanded clones are given a class, and other clones once, few, many or no size at all.

V: TRBV19; D: NA; J: TRBJ1-4; size: NA; DNA: TGTGCCAGTAGTATGCTTTTGGGCCCAAATCAGGGTGAAAAACTGTTTTTT; CDR3: CASSMLLGPNQGEKLFF
V: TRBV5-1; D: TRBD2; J: TRBJ2-7; size: NA; DNA: TGCGCCAGCAGCTTGGCCGGGTTTGGACTAGTCCCCTACGAGCAGTACTTC; CDR3: CASSLAGFGLVPYEQYF
V: TRBV7-2; D: NA; J: TRBJ2-3; size: NA; DNA: TGTGCCAGCAGCTTAGAGAGAAGAACAGATACGCAGTATTTT; CDR3: CASSLERRTDTQYF
V: TRBV5-6; D: NA; J: TRBJ2-2; size: NA; DNA: TGTGCCAGCAGCTCCCAGGGGAGAAACACCGGGGAGCTGTTTTTT; CDR3: CASSSQGRNTGELFF
V: TRBV5-3; D: TRBD2; J: TRBJ2-3; size: few; DNA: TGTGCCAGAAGCCCTGCCACGGGAGGGATGATTGGCGCAGATACGCAGTATTTT; CDR3: CARSPATGGMIGADTQYF
V: TRBV4-1; D: TRBD1; J: TRBJ1-2; size: NA; DNA: TGCGCCAGCAGCCAAGAGTCCACAGGGGCCTATGGCTACACCTTC; CDR3: CASSQESTGAYGYTF
V: TRBV5-1; D: NA; J: TRBJ1-6; size: NA; DNA: TGCGCCAGCAGCTTGGGGTCAGGGGAGCGTTCACCCCTCCACTTT; CDR3: CASSLGSGERSPLHF
V: TRBV5-1; D: NA; J: TRBJ2-7; size: NA; DNA: TGCGCCAGCAGCTTGGAGTCGTGGGGAGGTGGCTACGAGCAGTACTTC; CDR3: CASSLESWGGGYEQYF
V: TRBV2; D: NA; J: TRBJ1-6; size: once; DNA: TGTGCCAGCAGTCAACGACAGGTGGATGATAATTCACCCCTCCACTTT; CDR3: CASSQRQVDDNSPLHF
V: TRBV7-2; D: TRBD1; J: TRBJ2-6; size: NA; DNA: TGTGCCAGCAGCCGACAGGGTCGTGGGGCCAACGTCCTGACTTTC; CDR3: CASSRQGRGANVLTF
V: TRBV27; D: NA; J: TRBJ2-1; size: NA; DNA: TGTGCCAGCAGCACACGAAACAATGAGCAGTTCTTC; CDR3: CASSTRNNEQFF
V: TRBV19; D: NA; J: TRBJ2-6; size: NA; DNA: TGTGCCAGTAGTATGGACAGTAGCTCTGGGGCCAACGTCCTGACTTTC; CDR3: CASSMDSSSGANVLTF
V: TRBV7-9; D: NA; J: TRBJ1-2; size: NA; DNA: TGTGCCAGCAGCAATACAGGGAACAACTATGGCTACACCTTC; CDR3: CASSNTGNNYGYTF
V: TRBV4-1; D: NA; J: TRBJ1-6; size: NA; DNA: TGCGCCAGCAGCCAAACCCCTTCGGCGGGGGTTTATTCACCCCTCCACTTT; CDR3: CASSQTPSAGVYSPLHF
V: TRBV7-2; D: NA; J: TRBJ1-2; size: NA; DNA: TGTGCCAGCAGCTTAGCGCAGGGTCCGGGTGGCTACACCTTC; CDR3: CASSLAQGPGGYTF
V: TRBV4-2; D: TRBD1; J: TRBJ1-1; size: few; DNA: TGTGCCAGCAGCCAAGATTTGACAGGGGCTATGAACACTGAAGCTTTCTTT; CDR3: CASSQDLTGAMNTEAFF
V: TRBV4-3; D: TRBD1; J: TRBJ1-1; size: few; DNA: TGCGCCAGCAGCCGCCAGACAGGGTTTGGGACTGAAGCTTTCTTT; CDR3: CASSRQTGFGTEAFF
V: TRBV19; D: TRBD1; J: TRBJ1-2; size: NA; DNA: TGTGCCAGTAGTATAACGAGACAGGGAGGATATAGCTATGGCTACACCTTC; CDR3: CASSITRQGGYSYGYTF
V: TRBV14; D: NA; J: TRBJ2-2; size: NA; DNA: TGTGCCAGCAGCCAAGGCGTGGGGACAACTAACACCGGGGAGCTGTTTTTT; CDR3: CASSQGVGTTNTGELFF
V: TRBV5-1; D: TRBD2; J: TRBJ2-3; size: NA; DNA: TGCGCCAGCAGCCCCCGACTAGCGGGAGGGAGTAGCACAGATACGCAGTATTTT; CDR3: CASSPRLAGGSSTDTQYF
V: TRBV9; D: NA; J: TRBJ2-3; size: NA; DNA: TGTGCCAGCGGCCGGGAGGATACGCAGTATTTT; CDR3: CASGREDTQYF
V: TRBV5-4; D: TRBD1; J: TRBJ2-7; size: NA; DNA: TGTGCCAGCAGCTCCTTAGGGACAGGGTCGGGAGAGCAGTACTTC; CDR3: CASSSLGTGSGEQYF
V: TRBV9; D: NA; J: TRBJ1-1; size: NA; DNA: TGTGCCAGCAGCGTAGTCGGCACCCGGGGCACTGAAGCTTTCTTT; CDR3: CASSVVGTRGTEAFF
V: TRBV7-9; D: TRBD1; J: TRBJ2-1; size: NA; DNA: TGTGCCAGCAGCTTAGTAGGGACAGGTACATACAATGAGCAGTTCTTC; CDR3: CASSLVGTGTYNEQFF
V: TRBV19; D: NA; J: TRBJ1-2; size: NA; DNA: TGTGCCAGTAGTAACAGGGTGTATAATGGCTACACCTTC; CDR3: CASSNRVYNGYTF
V: TRBV18; D: NA; J: TRBJ2-4; size: NA; DNA: TGTGCCAGCTCACCACCGTCCAGGGATGTTTGGACCAAAAACATTCAGTACTTC; CDR3: CASSPPSRDVWTKNIQYF
V: TRBV19; D: TRBD1; J: TRBJ1-2; size: NA; DNA: TGTGCCAGTCGAACTGAAAAGACAGGGGACCACGGCTACACCTTC; CDR3: CASRTEKTGDHGYTF
V: TRBV29-1; D: NA; J: TRBJ2-7; size: NA; DNA: TGCAGCGTTTCGACAGTGCCCTACGAGCAGTACTTC; CDR3: CSVSTVPYEQYF
V: TRBV19; D: NA; J: TRBJ1-2; size: NA; DNA: TGTGCCAGTAGTGACCGAGGGAAGATCTATGGCTACACCTTC; CDR3: CASSDRGKIYGYTF
V: TRBV9; D: TRBD2; J: TRBJ2-2; size: NA; DNA: TGTGCCAGCAGCATCAGCGGGAGGTCGACCGGGGAGCTGTTTTTT; CDR3: CASSISGRSTGELFF
V: TRBV18; D: TRBD1; J: TRBJ1-1; size: NA; DNA: TGTGCCAGCTCCCAAGGGACAGGGGCGAACACTGAAGCTTTCTTT; CDR3: CASSQGTGANTEAFF
V: TRBV7-9; D: NA; J: TRBJ2-5; size: NA; DNA: TGTGCCAGCAGCTCGCCATTGGGGAGCGGGGAGACCCAGTACTTC; CDR3: CASSSPLGSGETQYF
V: TRBV25-1; D: NA; J: TRBJ2-1; size: NA; DNA: TGTGCCAGCAGTGAATCTAACGAGTACAATGAGCAGTTCTTC; CDR3: CASSESNEYNEQFF
V: TRBV2; D: NA; J: TRBJ2-7; size: NA; DNA: TGTGCCGGTCGGACTAACGGGGACTACGAGCAGTACTTC; CDR3: CAGRTNGDYEQYF
V: TRBV19; D: NA; J: TRBJ1-5; size: few; DNA: TGTGCCAGTAGCCCCCTAGGGACACAGAATCAGCCCCAGCATTTT; CDR3: CASSPLGTQNQPQHF
V: TRBV6-5; D: NA; J: TRBJ1-3; size: NA; DNA: TGTGCCAGCAGTTACAGGGGCCCTCTTCTGGGGAACACCATATATTTT; CDR3: CASSYRGPLLGNTIYF
V: TRBV7-6; D: TRBD2; J: TRBJ2-2; size: once; DNA: TGTGCCAGCAGCGACGGACTAGCGATCACCGGGGAGCTGTTTTTT; CDR3: CASSDGLAITGELFF
V: TRBV7-2; D: TRBD1; J: TRBJ2-7; size: once; DNA: TGTGCCAGCAGCGGATCCGGGACAGGGTACCACGAGCAGTACTTC; CDR3: CASSGSGTGYHEQYF
V: TRBV4-1; D: TRBD2; J: TRBJ2-1; size: few; DNA: TGCGCCAGCAGCTCTCCCGGGACTAGCGACTACAATGAGCAGTTCTTC; CDR3: CASSSPGTSDYNEQFF
V: TRBV28; D: TRBD1; J: TRBJ2-2; size: few; DNA: TGTGCCGGACAGGGACAGATGAACACCGGGGAGCTGTTTTTT; CDR3: CAGQGQMNTGELFF
V: TRBV18; D: TRBD2; J: TRBJ2-5; size: NA; DNA: TGTGCCAGCTCCCAAGGTAGCGGGGAGACCCAGTACTTC; CDR3: CASSQGSGETQYF
V: TRBV4-3; D: TRBD2; J: TRBJ2-1; size: NA; DNA: TGCGCCAGCAGCCAGGGACTAGCGGCCCCCTACAATGAGCAGTTCTTC; CDR3: CASSQGLAAPYNEQFF
V: TRBV2; D: TRBD1; J: TRBJ1-6; size: NA; DNA: TGTGCCAGCAGCGGACTCGGACAGGGGGCCGGATCACCCCTCCACTTT; CDR3: CASSGLGQGAGSPLHF
V: TRBV5-1; D: TRBD1; J: TRBJ2-5; size: once; DNA: TGCGCCAGCAGCTTGGGGGACAGGGGGGACGGTGAGACCCAGTACTTC; CDR3: CASSLGDRGDGETQYF
V: TRBV7-2; D: TRBD1; J: TRBJ2-2; size: NA; DNA: TGTGCCAGCAGGGGGGACAGGAGGCCTGGGGAGCTGTTTTTT; CDR3: CASRGDRRPGELFF
V: TRBV27; D: NA; J: TRBJ1-2; size: NA; DNA: TGTGCCAGCAGTTTACGGGGGTTAAATGGCTACACCTTC; CDR3: CASSLRGLNGYTF
V: TRBV11-2; D: TRBD2; J: TRBJ2-7; size: NA; DNA: TGTGCCAGCAGCTTAGAATCTGCGGGGGTCTACGAGCAGTACTTC; CDR3: CASSLESAGVYEQYF